This T cell receptor beta chain was sequenced in a study of blood T cell repertoires in COVID-19. For the study at large: Acute-phase and convalescent COVID-19 samples originated in the United States, Italy and Spain. PBMCs, B-cell-depleted T cells, or T cells were the source of the cDNA or gDNA that made up the material.

Germline assignment: CDR1 SNHLY and CDR2 FYNNEI. V was shortened by 6 bases and J by 10 bases, with 25 bases between the two germline ends. The CDR3 is 15 amino acids. In the authors' workflow: The authors estimated nucleated cell counts from reference gene primer amplification. The method was immunoSEQ multiplex PCR; TCRdb's version includes in-frame clones alone and lacks a portion of them. V, J and clone size are those of that table, while D and trimming were read from the DNA. The sample has more than 300,000 clones, 85% to 90% seen once. The V and J genes are TRBV2 and TRBJ2-7; a possible D gene is TRBD2 (6 bases). Material: peripheral blood. This sequence originates from a woman aged 35 to 49 with COVID-19, enrolled during active disease. The CDR3 region is CASRREETFMTHQYF. For the CDR3, the DNA is TGTGCCAGCAGGAGGGAGGAGACATTCATGACCCACCAGTACTTC.